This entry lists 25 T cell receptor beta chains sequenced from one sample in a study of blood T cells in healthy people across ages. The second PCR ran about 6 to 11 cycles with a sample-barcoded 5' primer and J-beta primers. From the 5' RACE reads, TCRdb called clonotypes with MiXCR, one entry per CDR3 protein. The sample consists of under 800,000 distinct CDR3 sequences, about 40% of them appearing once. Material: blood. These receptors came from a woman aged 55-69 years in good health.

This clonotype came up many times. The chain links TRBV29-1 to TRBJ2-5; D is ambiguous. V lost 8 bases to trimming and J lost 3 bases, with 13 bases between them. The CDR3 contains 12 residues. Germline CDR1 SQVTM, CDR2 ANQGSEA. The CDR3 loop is CSSDAPEETQYF. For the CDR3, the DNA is TGCAGCTCTGACGCACCAGAAGAGACCCAGTACTTC. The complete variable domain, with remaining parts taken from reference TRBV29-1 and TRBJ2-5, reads SAVISQKPSRDICQRGTSLTIQCQVDSQVTMMFWYRQQPGQSLTLIATANQGSEATYESGFVIDKFPISRPNLTFSTLTVSNMSPEDSSIYLCSSDAPEETQYFGPGTRLLVL.

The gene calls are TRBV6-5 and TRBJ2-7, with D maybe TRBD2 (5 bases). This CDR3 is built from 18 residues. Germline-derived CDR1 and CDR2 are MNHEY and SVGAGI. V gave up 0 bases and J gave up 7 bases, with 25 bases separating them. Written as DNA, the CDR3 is TGTGCCAGCAGTTACTCGATTCGAGCGAGGAATGCGGCGGGTGAGCAGTACTTC. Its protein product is CASSYSIRARNAAGEQYF.

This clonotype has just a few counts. In nucleotides, the CDR3 is TGTGCCAGCATTGAGGAGACCCAGTACTTC. Protein sequence: CASIEETQYF. The rearrangement links TRBV6-1 to TRBJ2-5; D gene unclear. Germline V lookup: CDR1 MNHNS, CDR2 SASEGT. Trimming stripped 7 bases from V and 5 bases from J, with 5 bases between. The CDR3 extends over 10 amino acids.

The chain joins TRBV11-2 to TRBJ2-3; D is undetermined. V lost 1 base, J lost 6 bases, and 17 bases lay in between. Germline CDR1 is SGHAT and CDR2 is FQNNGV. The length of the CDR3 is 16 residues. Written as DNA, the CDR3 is TGTGCCAGCAGCTTAGTTCCAGTAACCGACCCGGATACGCAGTATTTT. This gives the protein CASSLVPVTDPDTQYF.

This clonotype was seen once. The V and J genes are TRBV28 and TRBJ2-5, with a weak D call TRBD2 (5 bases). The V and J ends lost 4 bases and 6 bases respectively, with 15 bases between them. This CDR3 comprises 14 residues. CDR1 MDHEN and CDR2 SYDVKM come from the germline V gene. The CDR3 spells CASSSGYVLQTQYF. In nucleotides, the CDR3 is TGTGCCAGCAGTTCGGGGTACGTTCTACAGACCCAGTACTTC.

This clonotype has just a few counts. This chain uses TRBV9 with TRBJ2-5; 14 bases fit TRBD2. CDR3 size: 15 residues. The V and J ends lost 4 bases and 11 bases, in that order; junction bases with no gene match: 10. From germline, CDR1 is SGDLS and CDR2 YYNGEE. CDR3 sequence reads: CASSKTSGRAGEQYF. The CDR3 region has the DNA TGTGCCAGCAGCAAGACTAGCGGGAGGGCCGGTGAGCAGTACTTC.

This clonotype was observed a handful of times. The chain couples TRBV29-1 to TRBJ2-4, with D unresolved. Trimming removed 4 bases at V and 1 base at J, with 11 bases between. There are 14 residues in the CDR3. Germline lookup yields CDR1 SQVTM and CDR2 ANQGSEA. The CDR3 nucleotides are TGCAGCGTTGGGGTTATTGGGGCCAAAAACATTCAGTACTTC. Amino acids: CSVGVIGAKNIQYF.

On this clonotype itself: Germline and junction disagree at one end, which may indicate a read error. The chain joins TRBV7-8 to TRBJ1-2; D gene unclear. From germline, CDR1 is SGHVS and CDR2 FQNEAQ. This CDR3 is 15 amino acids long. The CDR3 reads CANSLGPTVGYGYTF. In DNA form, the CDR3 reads TGTGCCAACAGCTTAGGCCCCACCGTAGGGTATGGCTACACCTTC.

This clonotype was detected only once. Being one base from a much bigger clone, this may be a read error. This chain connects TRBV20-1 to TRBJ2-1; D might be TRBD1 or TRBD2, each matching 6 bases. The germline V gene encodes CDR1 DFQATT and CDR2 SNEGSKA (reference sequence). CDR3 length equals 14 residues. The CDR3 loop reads CNASVDTGTNEQFF. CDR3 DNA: TGCAATGCTAGCGTCGATACAGGGACCAATGAGCAGTTCTTC.

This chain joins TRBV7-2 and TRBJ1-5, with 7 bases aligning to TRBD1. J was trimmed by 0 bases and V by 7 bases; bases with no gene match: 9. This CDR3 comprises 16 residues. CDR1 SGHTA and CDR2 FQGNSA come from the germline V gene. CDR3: CASTDRVGNSNQPQHF. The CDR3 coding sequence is TGTGCCAGCACTGACAGGGTCGGGAATAGCAATCAGCCCCAGCATTTT.

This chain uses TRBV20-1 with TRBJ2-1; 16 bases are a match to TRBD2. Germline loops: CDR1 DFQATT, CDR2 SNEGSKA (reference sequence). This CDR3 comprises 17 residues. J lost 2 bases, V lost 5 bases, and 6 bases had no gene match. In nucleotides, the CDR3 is TGCAGTGCTCCGGGACTAGCGGGAGGGAGCACCTACAATGAGCAGTTCTTC. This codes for CSAPGLAGGSTYNEQFF.

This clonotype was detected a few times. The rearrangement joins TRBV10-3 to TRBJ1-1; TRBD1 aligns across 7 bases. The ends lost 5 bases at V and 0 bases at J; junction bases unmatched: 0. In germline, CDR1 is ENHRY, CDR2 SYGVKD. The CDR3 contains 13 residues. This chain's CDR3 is CAISQGVNTEAFF. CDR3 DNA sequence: TGTGCCATCAGTCAGGGGGTGAACACTGAAGCTTTCTTT.

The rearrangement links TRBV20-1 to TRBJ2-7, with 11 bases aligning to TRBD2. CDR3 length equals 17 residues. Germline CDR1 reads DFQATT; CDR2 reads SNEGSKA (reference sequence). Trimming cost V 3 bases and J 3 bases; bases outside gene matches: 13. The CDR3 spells CSASLWGTSGPIYEQYF. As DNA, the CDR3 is TGCAGTGCTAGCCTTTGGGGGACTAGCGGACCTATCTACGAGCAGTACTTC.

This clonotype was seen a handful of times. The CDR3, as DNA: TGTGCCAGCAGCCGTGACAGGGCCGTCTATGGCTACACCTTC. This encodes CASSRDRAVYGYTF. The rearrangement joins TRBV5-6 to TRBJ1-2; 7 positions agree with TRBD1. From germline, CDR1 is SGHDT and CDR2 YYEEEE. The CDR3 spans 14 residues. Trimming removed 4 bases from V and 4 bases from J; junction bases left unmatched: 7. Drawing the rest from reference TRBV5-6 and TRBJ1-2, the complete variable domain is DAGVTQSPTHLIKTRGQQVTLRCSPKSGHDTVSWYQQALGQGPQFIFQYYEEEERQRGNFPDRFSGHQFPNYSSELNVNALLLGDSALYLCASSRDRAVYGYTFGSGTRLTVV.

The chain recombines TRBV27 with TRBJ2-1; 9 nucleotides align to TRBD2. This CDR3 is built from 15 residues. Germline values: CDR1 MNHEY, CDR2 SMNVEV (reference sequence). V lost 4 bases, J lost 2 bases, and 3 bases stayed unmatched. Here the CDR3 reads CASSSRTSAYNEQFF. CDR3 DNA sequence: TGTGCCAGCAGTTCAAGGACTAGCGCCTACAATGAGCAGTTCTTC.

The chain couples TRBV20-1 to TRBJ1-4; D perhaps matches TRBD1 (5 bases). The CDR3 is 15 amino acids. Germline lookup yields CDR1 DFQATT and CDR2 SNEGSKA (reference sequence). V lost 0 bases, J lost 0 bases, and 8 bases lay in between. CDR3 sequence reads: CSARDSGATNEKLFF. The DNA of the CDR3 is TGCAGTGCTAGAGACTCGGGGGCAACTAATGAAAAACTGTTTTTT.

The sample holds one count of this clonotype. The CDR3 DNA reads TGTGCCAGCAGCCTTTGGACTAGCGGGAGGGCCCAGTACTTC. This gives the protein CASSLWTSGRAQYF. V gene TRBV7-2 combines with J gene TRBJ2-7; 15 nucleotides match TRBD2. The junction had 6 bases not matched to a gene; V was cut back by 5 bases and J by 10 bases. The germline gives CDR1 SGHTA, CDR2 FQGNSA. The CDR3 loop spans 14 amino acids.

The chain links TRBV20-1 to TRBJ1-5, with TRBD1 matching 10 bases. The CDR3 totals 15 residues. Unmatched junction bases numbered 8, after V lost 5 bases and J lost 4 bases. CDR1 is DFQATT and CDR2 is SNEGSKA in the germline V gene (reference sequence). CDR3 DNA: TGCAGTGCTCCGACAGGGGGCTTTACTAATCAGCCCCAGCATTTT. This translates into CSAPTGGFTNQPQHF.

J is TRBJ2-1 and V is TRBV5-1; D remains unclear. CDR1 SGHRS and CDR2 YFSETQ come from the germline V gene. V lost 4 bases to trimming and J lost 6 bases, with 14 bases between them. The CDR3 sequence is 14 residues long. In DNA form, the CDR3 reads TGCGCCAGCAGCCCCCTTGAACTAATCAATGAGCAGTTCTTC. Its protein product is CASSPLELINEQFF.

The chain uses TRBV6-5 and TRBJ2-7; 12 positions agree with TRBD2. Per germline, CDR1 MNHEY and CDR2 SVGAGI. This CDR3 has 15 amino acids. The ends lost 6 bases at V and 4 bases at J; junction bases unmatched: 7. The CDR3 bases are TGTGCCAGCAGGCGACTAGCGGGAGTAAGTTACGAGCAGTACTTC. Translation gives CASRRLAGVSYEQYF.

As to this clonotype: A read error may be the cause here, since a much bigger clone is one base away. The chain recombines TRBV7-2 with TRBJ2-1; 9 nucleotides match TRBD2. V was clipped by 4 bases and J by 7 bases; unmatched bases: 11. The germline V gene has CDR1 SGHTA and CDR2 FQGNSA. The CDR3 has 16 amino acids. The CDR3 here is CASSSISGRNRNEQFF. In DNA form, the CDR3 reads TGTGCCAGCAGCTCAATCAGCGGGAGGAATCGAAATGAGCAGTTCTTC.

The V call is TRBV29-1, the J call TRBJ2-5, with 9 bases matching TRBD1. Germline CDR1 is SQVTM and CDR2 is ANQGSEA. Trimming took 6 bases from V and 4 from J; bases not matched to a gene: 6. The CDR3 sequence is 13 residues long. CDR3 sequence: CSVTGGLRETQYF. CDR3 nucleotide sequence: TGCAGCGTGACAGGGGGGTTGCGAGAGACCCAGTACTTC.

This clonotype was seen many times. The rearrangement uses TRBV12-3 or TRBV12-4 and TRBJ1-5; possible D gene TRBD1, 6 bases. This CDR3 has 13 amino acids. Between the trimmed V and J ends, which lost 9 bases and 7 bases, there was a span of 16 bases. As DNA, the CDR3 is TGTGCCAGTTCCCGGGGGACACTACAGCCCCAGCATTTT. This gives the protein CASSRGTLQPQHF.

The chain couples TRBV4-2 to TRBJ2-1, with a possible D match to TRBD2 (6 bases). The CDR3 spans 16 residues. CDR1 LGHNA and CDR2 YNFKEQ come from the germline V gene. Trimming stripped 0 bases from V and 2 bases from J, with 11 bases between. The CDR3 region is CASSQEVGSTYNEQFF. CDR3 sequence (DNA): TGTGCCAGCAGCCAAGAGGTCGGGAGCACCTACAATGAGCAGTTCTTC.

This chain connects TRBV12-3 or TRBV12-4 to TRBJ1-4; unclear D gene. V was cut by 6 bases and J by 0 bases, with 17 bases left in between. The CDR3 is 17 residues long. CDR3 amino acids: CASRDGLKPATNEKLFF. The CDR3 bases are TGTGCCAGCAGGGACGGACTCAAGCCCGCAACTAATGAAAAACTGTTTTTT.